This TCR beta chain was found in a study of CD8+ T cells in alopecia areata. The study's findings and limits: Scalp sample sequencing also detects resident alphabeta T cells of normal skin.

This clone has just a few counts. No antigen is known for it. Treatment here: oral pan-JAK inhibitor, 5-10 mg twice daily. RNA extraction was followed by reverse transcription into cDNA, which acted as the sequencing template. TCRdb's table, derived via immunoSEQ multiplex PCR, lists solely in-frame clones and lacks some. Seen here are 170,000 or so clones, under 60% observed once, and the top ten hold around 12%. The J segment lost 0 bases and the V segment lost 2 bases, leaving 4 bases of the junction unmatched. The CDR3 loop spans 15 amino acids. Per germline, CDR1 SGHTA and CDR2 FQGTGA. The TCR sequence derives from a human donor with alopecia areata. Specimen: CD8+ T cells sorted from blood, collected at week 24, from a patient treated with tofacitinib. V usage is TRBV7-3 and J usage is TRBJ2-7; 7 bases agree with TRBD2. The CDR3 DNA reads as TGTGCCAGCAGCTTATTCGGGGGGTCCTCCTACGAGCAGTACTTC. Amino acids: CASSLFGGSSYEQYF.